The 8 T cell receptor beta chains reported below all come from one sample, sequenced in a study of PD-1 blockade in classical Hodgkin lymphoma. Noted time point: cycle 4 day 1 (C4D1), after 6 weeks of nivolumab. All trial patients relapsed after autologous stem cell transplantation. Measured with immunoSEQ multiplex PCR; TCRdb has only the in-frame clones, and not every one. The sample gives about 96,000 clones, approximately 94% of which show up once; roughly 2% is in the top ten. Material: peripheral blood mononuclear cells (PBMCs), obtained before the fourth cycle of nivolumab. The receptors originated from a human donor with classical Hodgkin lymphoma.

The chain recombines TRBV7-9 with TRBJ2-5; D gene uncertain. Germline CDR1 SEHNR, CDR2 FQNEAQ (reference sequence). The V gene lost 5 bases and the J gene lost 7 bases, with 14 bases spanning the gap. The CDR3 covers 13 residues. The CDR3 nucleotides are TGTGCCAGCAGCCCCGTTACGGTTTTGACCCAGTACTTC. This codes for CASSPVTVLTQYF.

The chain employs TRBV4-2 and TRBJ2-4; 10 bases match TRBD2. CDR3 length: 16 residues. With 4 bases clipped from V and 1 base from J, the junction kept 4 bases outside the gene matches. The germline CDR1 and CDR2 sequences are LGHNA and YNFKEQ. The CDR3, as DNA: TGTGCCAGCAGCCCCCTAGCGGGAGTGGCCAAAAACATTCAGTACTTC. Amino acid sequence: CASSPLAGVAKNIQYF.

The genes are TRBV28 and TRBJ1-4, with a possible D match to TRBD1 (6 bases). CDR1 and CDR2 (germline): MDHEN, SYDVKM. Trimming stripped 6 bases from V and 0 bases from J, with 20 bases between. The CDR3 has 18 amino acids. In DNA, the CDR3 is TGTGCCAGCAGCACCCCAGGGGCTTGGGACACAACTAATGAAAAACTGTTTTTT. Its protein is CASSTPGAWDTTNEKLFF.

In this sample, this clone turned up once. The chain is built from TRBV27 and TRBJ1-2, with TRBD1 matching 9 bases. Germline assignment: CDR1 MNHEY and CDR2 SMNVEV (reference sequence). V shed 4 bases and J 6 bases; nucleotides not matched to a gene: 9. The CDR3 covers 15 residues. CDR3 residues: CASSSYRQGEDGYTF. The CDR3 nucleotides are TGTGCCAGCAGTTCGTACCGACAGGGGGAGGATGGCTACACCTTC.

The chain joins TRBV5-1 to TRBJ2-5, with 7 nucleotides matching TRBD1. CDR3 length: 16 amino acids. V lost 0 bases, J lost 3 bases, and 8 bases stayed unmatched. CDR1 and CDR2 (germline): SGHRS, YFSETQ. The CDR3 is CASSLEPGGSKETQYF. The DNA for the CDR3 is TGCGCCAGCAGCTTGGAGCCAGGGGGTAGTAAAGAGACCCAGTACTTC.

V gene TRBV7-9 combines with J gene TRBJ2-2, with 9 bases matching TRBD1. V shed 4 bases, J shed 4 bases, and the junction held 4 bases outside the gene matches. Germline CDR1 reads SEHNR; CDR2 reads FQNEAQ (reference sequence). The CDR3 spans 15 residues. CDR3 region: CASSYPGQGTGELFF. DNA of the CDR3: TGTGCCAGCAGCTACCCGGGACAGGGCACCGGGGAGCTGTTTTTT.

CDR3 sequence (DNA): TGCGCCAGCAGCTTGGTTATTTATGGAGGGGGGCGACGTGGGGAAAAACTGTTTTTT. Protein sequence: CASSLVIYGGGRRGEKLFF. J is TRBJ1-4 and V is TRBV5-1, with D possibly TRBD1 on 6 matching bases. V was shortened by 0 bases and J by 8 bases, with 26 bases between the two germline ends. The CDR3 runs 19 residues. In germline, CDR1 is SGHRS, CDR2 YFSETQ.

The rearrangement links TRBV7-8 to TRBJ2-1; 7 bases are a match to TRBD2. Germline loops: CDR1 SGHVS, CDR2 FQNEAQ. The junction had 12 bases not matched to a gene; V was cut back by 4 bases and J by 6 bases. This CDR3 spans 16 amino acids. CDR3 protein: CASSSRRTRIGNEQFF. For the CDR3, the DNA is TGTGCCAGCAGCTCCCGACGGACTAGAATCGGCAATGAGCAGTTCTTC.